Listed below are T cell receptor beta chains from one sample, sequenced in a study of OX40 agonist ivuxolimab in advanced cancers. Only in-frame clones appear in the TCRdb table, and some are missing; sequencing was by immunoSEQ multiplex PCR. The sample consists of around 100,000 clones, nearly 90% of them appearing once. The material was CD4+ or CD8+ T cells sorted from blood, obtained in a trial of the OX40 agonist ivuxolimab. Receptors were obtained from an adult with an advanced solid tumor such as melanoma, head and neck, liver or kidney cancer. CDR3s include the opening cysteine and the closing phenylalanine or tryptophan. Fields, in order: V gene, J gene, clone size, CDR3 protein. Not all rows give a size; the values are once, few, many and, for expanded clones, a class.

>TRBV6-4|TRBJ2-7|.
CASSAGPRAPFYEQYF
>TRBV30|TRBJ2-7|.
CAWSVQGAYEQYF
>TRBV28|TRBJ1-1|.
CASITGQGRAFF
>TRBV4-1|TRBJ1-2|.
CASSQDITGVYGYTF
>TRBV9|TRBJ2-5|.
CASSVRQGTGQETQYF
>TRBV30|TRBJ1-5|once
CAWSTQVNQPQHF
>TRBV5-1|TRBJ1-3|.
CASTPGDPGNTIYF
>TRBV5-1|TRBJ2-7|once
CASSNRGAAYEQYF
>TRBV29-1|TRBJ2-1|.
CSVGPRGRTNEQFF
>TRBV2|TRBJ1-1|.
CASRGTLVGAEAFF
>TRBV28|TRBJ1-5|.
CASSSSLGQYNQPQHF
>TRBV6-6|TRBJ1-1|.
CASNLPGTGNTEAFF
>TRBV5-8|TRBJ2-2|.
CASSLWVGRLFF
>TRBV30|TRBJ2-1|.
CAWRALAVDNEQFF
>TRBV12-5|TRBJ2-3|.
CASGPQGAPDRYF
>TRBV4-1|TRBJ2-7|.
CVSSQGAGGTYEQYF
>TRBV5-6|TRBJ1-1|.
CASSLTGTGPEAFF
>TRBV5-4|TRBJ2-4|.
CASSLGISAKNIQYF
>TRBV6-5|TRBJ2-7|.
CASSATGSSYEQYF
>TRBV5-1|TRBJ2-1|.
CASSVGGFSYNEQFF
>TRBV30|TRBJ2-1|.
CAQSTRDRTFEQFF
>TRBV23-1|TRBJ2-1|.
CASSQSRQGVRNEQFF
>TRBV28|TRBJ2-7|.
CASSSPGVTYEQYF
>TRBV6-6|TRBJ1-5|.
CASSGPGTGNQPQHF
>TRBV5-4|TRBJ2-3|.
CASSLISARSQYF
>TRBV10-3|TRBJ1-5|.
CATRERGPNNQPQHF
>TRBV5-1|TRBJ2-1|.
CASSLSLRGRQVNEQFF
>TRBV27|TRBJ2-5|.
CASSLSGRAGGPKETQYF
>TRBV6-6|TRBJ1-1|.
CASSYLTGFEAFF
>TRBV27|TRBJ2-2|.
CASSRLRTSGRPGELFF
>TRBV6-1|TRBJ2-6|.
CASRDSGANVLTF
>TRBV2|TRBJ1-5|few
CASKPGWGNQPQHF
>TRBV29-1|TRBJ1-4|.
CSVATPKLFF
>TRBV5-4|TRBJ2-1|.
CASSSKITGGGQFF
>TRBV27|TRBJ2-5|.
CASSPTGRRETQYF
>TRBV30|TRBJ2-5|.
CAWSVTVGGTQYF
>TRBV5-1|TRBJ1-4|.
CASSQYGTGNEKLFF